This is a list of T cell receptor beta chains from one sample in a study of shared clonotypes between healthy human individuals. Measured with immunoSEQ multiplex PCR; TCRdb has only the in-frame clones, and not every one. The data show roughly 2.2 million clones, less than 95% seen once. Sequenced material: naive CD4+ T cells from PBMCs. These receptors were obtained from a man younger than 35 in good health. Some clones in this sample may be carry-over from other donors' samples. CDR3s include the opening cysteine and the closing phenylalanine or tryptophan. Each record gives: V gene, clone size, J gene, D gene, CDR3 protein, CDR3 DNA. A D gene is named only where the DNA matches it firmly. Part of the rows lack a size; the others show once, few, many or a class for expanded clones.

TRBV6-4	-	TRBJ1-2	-	CASSLVGGVGYGYTF	TGTGCCAGCAGTTTAGTCGGAGGGGTGGGCTATGGCTACACCTTC
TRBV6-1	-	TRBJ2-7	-	CASSDGTDEQYF	TGTGCCAGCAGCGACGGGACGGACGAGCAGTACTTC
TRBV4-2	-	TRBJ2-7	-	CASSQFDQQPAEQYF	TGTGCCAGCAGCCAATTCGACCAGCAGCCCGCCGAGCAGTACTTC
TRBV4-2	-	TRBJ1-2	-	CASSQEQGSYGYTF	TGTGCCAGCAGCCAAGAACAGGGTTCTTACGGCTACACCTTC
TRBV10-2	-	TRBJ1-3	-	CATTGSYSGNTIYF	TGCGCCACCACGGGGTCCTACTCTGGAAACACCATATATTTT
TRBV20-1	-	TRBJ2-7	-	CSSKAQTEQYF	TGCAGTTCGAAGGCCCAAACCGAGCAGTACTTC
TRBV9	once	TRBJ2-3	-	CASSVLARTDTQYF	TGTGCCAGCAGCGTCCTAGCGCGCACAGATACGCAGTATTTT
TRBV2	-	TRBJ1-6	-	CASSLNYSPLHF	TGTGCCAGCAGTTTAAATTATTCACCCCTCCACTTT
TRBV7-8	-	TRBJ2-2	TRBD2	CASSPRAGLNTGELFF	TGTGCCAGCAGCCCTAGAGCGGGGCTCAACACCGGGGAGCTGTTTTTT
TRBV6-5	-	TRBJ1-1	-	CASCRKLGAEAFF	TGTGCCAGCTGCCGTAAACTTGGGGCTGAAGCTTTCTTT
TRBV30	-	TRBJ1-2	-	CAWSVTSGVGYTF	TGTGCCTGGAGTGTAACTTCAGGGGTCGGCTACACCTTC
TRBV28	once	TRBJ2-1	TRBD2	CASSSLPGLGTKEQFF	TGTGCCAGCAGTTCGCTTCCGGGACTAGGGACGAAAGAGCAGTTCTTC
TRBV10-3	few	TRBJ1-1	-	CAISERQVAEAFF	TGTGCCATCAGTGAACGACAGGTGGCTGAAGCTTTCTTT
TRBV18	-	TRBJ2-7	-	CASSPGRSSYEQYF	TGTGCCAGCTCACCGGGCAGGAGCTCCTACGAGCAGTACTTC
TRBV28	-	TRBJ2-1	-	CASIGGGSYNEQFF	TGTGCCAGCATAGGGGGGGGGTCCTACAATGAGCAGTTCTTC
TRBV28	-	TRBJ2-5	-	CASSPHRVRETQYF	TGTGCCAGCAGTCCTCACAGGGTTCGGGAGACCCAGTACTTC
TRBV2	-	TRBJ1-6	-	CASSAQGEDNSPLHF	TGTGCCAGCAGTGCCCAGGGAGAGGATAATTCACCCCTCCACTTT
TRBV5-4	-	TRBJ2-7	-	CASSSRGGGGPYEQYF	TGTGCCAGCAGCTCGAGGGGTGGCGGCGGCCCCTACGAGCAGTACTTC
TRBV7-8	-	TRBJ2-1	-	CASSLGDIYNEQFF	TGTGCCAGCAGCTTAGGGGACATATACAATGAGCAGTTCTTC
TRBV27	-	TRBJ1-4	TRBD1	CASSSRTGGAGTDRVNNEKLFF	TGTGCCAGCAGTTCCCGGACAGGGGGCGCAGGGACCGACCGAGTTAATAATGAAAAACTGTTTTTT